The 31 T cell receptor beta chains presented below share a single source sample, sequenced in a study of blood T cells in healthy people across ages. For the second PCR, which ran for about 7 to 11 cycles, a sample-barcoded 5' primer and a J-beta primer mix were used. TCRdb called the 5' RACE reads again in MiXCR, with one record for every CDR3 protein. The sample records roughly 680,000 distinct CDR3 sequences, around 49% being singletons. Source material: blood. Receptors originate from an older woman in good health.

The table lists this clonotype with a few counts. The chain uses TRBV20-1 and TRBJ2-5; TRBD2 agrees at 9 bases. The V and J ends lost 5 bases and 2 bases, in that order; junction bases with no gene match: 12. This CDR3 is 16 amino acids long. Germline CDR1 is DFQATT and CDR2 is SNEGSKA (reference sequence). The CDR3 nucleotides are TGCAGTGCTCAAAACGCCCTAGCGGGGACTCAAGAGACCCAGTACTTC. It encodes CSAQNALAGTQETQYF.

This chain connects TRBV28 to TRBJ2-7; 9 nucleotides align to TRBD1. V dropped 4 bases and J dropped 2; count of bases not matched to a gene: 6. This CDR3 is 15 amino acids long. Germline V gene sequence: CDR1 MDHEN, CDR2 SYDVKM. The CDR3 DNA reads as TGTGCCAGCAGTTACGCACAGGGGGCTCCCTACGAGCAGTACTTC. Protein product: CASSYAQGAPYEQYF.

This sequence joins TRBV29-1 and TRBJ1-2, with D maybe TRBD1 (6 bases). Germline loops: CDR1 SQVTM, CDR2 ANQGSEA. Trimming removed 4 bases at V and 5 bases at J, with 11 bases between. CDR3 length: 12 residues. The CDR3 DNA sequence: TGCAGCGTTGGAGAACAGGGTTATGGCTACACCTTC. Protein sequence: CSVGEQGYGYTF.

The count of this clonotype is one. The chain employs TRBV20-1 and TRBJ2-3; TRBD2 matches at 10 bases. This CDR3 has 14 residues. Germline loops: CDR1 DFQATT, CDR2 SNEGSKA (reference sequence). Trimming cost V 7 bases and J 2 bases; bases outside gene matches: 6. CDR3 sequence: CSVTGLANTDTQYF. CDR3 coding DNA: TGCAGTGTTACGGGACTAGCGAACACAGATACGCAGTATTTT.

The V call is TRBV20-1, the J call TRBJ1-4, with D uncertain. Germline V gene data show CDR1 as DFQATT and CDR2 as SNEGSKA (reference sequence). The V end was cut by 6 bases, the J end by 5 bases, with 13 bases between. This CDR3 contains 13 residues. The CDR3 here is CSARDSWNEKLFF. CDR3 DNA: TGCAGTGCGAGGGATTCGTGGAATGAAAAACTGTTTTTT.

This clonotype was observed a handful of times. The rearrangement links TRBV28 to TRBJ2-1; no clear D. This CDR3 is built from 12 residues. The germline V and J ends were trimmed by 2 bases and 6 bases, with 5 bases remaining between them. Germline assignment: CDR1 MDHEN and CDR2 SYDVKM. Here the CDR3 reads CASSLLPNEQFF. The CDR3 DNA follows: TGTGCCAGCAGTTTACTCCCCAATGAGCAGTTCTTC.

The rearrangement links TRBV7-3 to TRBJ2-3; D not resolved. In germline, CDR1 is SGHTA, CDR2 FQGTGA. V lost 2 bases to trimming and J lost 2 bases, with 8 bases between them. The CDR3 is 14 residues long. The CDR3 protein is CASSLGLPTDTQYF. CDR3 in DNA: TGTGCCAGCAGCTTAGGGCTTCCCACAGATACGCAGTATTTT.

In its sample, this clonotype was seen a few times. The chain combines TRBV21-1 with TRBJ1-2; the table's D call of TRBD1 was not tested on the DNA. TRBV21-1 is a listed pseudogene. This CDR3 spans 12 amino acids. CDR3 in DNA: TGTGCCAGCGGACAGGGACACTATGGCTACACCTTC. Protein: CASGQGHYGYTF.

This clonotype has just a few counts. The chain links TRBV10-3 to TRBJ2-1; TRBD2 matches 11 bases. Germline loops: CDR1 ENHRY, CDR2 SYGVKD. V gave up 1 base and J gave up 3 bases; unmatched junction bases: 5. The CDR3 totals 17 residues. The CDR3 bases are TGTGCCATCAGTGAGTTAGCGGGAGGGACTCGCTACAATGAGCAGTTCTTC. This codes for CAISELAGGTRYNEQFF.

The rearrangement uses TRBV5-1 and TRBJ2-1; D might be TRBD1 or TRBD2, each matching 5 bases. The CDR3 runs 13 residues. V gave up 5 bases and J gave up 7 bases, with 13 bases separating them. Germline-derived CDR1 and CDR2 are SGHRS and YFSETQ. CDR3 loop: CASRSGTNNEQFF. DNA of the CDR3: TGCGCCAGCAGGTCCGGGACGAATAATGAGCAGTTCTTC.

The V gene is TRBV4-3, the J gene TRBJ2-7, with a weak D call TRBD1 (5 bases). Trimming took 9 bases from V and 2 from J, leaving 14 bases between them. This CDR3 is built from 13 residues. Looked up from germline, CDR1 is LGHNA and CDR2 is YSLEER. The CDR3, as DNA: TGCGCCAGGGGTAAAGGGGCCCCCTACGAGCAGTACTTC. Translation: CARGKGAPYEQYF.

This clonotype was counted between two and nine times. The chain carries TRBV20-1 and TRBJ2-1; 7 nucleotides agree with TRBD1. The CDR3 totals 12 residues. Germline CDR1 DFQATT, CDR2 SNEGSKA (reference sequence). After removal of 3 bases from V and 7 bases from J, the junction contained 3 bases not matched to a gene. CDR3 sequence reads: CSARTGPNEQFF. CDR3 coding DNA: TGCAGTGCTAGGACAGGGCCAAATGAGCAGTTCTTC.

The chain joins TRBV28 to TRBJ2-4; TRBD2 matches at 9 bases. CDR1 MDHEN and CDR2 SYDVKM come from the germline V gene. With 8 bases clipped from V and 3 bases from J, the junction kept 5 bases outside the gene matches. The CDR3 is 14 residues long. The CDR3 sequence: CASVGTSHKNIQYF. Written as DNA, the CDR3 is TGTGCCAGCGTAGGGACTAGCCACAAAAACATTCAGTACTTC.

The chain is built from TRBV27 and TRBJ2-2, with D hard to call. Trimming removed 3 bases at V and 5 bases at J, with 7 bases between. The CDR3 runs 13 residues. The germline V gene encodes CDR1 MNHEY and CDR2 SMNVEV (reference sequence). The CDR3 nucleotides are TGTGCCAGCAGTTTTCTAGTAACCGGGGAGCTGTTTTTT. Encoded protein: CASSFLVTGELFF.

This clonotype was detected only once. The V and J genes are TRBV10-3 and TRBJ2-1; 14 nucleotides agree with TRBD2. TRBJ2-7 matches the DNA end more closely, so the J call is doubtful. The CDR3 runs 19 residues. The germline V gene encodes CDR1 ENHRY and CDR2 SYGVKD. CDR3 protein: CAISGSGTSGRVHCNEQYF. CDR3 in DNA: TGTGCCATCAGTGGATCGGGGACTAGCGGGAGAGTTCACTGCAATGAGCAGTACTTC.

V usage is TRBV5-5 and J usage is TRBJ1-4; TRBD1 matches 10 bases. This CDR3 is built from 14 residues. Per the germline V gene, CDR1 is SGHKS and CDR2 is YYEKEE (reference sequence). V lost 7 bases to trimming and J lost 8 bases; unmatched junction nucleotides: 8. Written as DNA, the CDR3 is TGTGCCAGCTCTGGACAGGGGGATCGCGAAAAACTGTTTTTT. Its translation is CASSGQGDREKLFF.

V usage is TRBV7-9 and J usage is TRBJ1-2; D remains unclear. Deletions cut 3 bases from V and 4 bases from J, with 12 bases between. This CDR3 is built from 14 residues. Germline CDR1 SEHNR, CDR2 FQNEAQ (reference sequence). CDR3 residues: CASSLGSPIYGYTF. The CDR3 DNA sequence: TGTGCCAGCAGCTTGGGGAGCCCGATCTATGGCTACACCTTC. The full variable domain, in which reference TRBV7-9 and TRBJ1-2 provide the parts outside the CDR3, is DTGVSQNPRHKITKRGQNVTFRCDPISEHNRLYWYRQTLGQGPEFLTYFQNEAQLEKSRLLSDRFSAERPKGSFSTLEIQRTEQGDSAMYLCASSLGSPIYGYTFGSGTRLTVV.

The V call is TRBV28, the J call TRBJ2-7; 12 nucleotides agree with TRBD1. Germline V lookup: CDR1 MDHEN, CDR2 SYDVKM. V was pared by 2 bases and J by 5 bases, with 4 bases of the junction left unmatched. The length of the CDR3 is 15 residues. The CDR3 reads CASSLAGTGGNEQYF. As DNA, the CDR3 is TGTGCCAGCAGTTTAGCCGGGACAGGGGGCAACGAGCAGTACTTC.

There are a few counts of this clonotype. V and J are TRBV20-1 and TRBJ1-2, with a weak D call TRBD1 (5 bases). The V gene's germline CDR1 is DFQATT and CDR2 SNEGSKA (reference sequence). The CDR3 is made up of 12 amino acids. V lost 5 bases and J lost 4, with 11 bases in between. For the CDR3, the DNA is TGCAGTGCTGCTTGGGGGACCTATGGCTACACCTTC. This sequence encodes CSAAWGTYGYTF.

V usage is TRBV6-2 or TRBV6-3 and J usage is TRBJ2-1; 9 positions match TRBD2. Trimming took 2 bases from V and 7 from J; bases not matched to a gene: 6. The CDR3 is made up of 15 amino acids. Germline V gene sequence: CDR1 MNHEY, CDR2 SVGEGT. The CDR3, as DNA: TGTGCCAGCAGTTACGCTCTAGCGGGATGGAATGAGCAGTTCTTC. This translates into CASSYALAGWNEQFF.

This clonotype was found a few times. The CDR3 is CASSPSRNPPYEQYF. The CDR3 nucleotides read TGTGCCAGCAGCCCGAGCCGGAACCCACCCTACGAGCAGTACTTC. This chain uses TRBV7-2 with TRBJ2-7; no definite D call. Germline V gene sequence: CDR1 SGHTA, CDR2 FQGNSA. The CDR3 is 15 residues long. The V and J ends lost 5 bases and 2 bases respectively, with 16 bases between them. The whole variable domain, remainder taken from reference TRBV7-2 and TRBJ2-7, is GAGVSQSPSNKVTEKGKDVELRCDPISGHTALYWYRQSLGQGLEFLIYFQGNSAPDKSGLPSDRFSAERTGGSVSTLTIQRTQQEDSAVYLCASSPSRNPPYEQYFGPGTRLTVT.

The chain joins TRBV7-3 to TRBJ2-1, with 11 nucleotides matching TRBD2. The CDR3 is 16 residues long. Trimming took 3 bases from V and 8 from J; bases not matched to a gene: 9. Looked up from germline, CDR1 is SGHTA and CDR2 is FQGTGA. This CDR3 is CASSLPVAGGLDEQFF. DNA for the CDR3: TGTGCCAGCAGCTTGCCCGTAGCGGGAGGGTTAGATGAGCAGTTCTTC.

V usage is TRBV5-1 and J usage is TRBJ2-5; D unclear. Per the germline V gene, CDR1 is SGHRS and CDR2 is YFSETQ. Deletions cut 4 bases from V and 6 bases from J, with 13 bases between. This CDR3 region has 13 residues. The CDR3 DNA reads TGCGCCAGCAGCCCCGGAGTTGAAAAGACCCAGTACTTC. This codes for CASSPGVEKTQYF.

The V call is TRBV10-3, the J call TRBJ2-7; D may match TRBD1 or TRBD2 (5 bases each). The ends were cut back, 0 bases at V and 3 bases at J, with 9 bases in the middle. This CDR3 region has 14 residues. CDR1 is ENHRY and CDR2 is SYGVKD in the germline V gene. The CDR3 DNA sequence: TGTGCCATCAGTGAGTCTCGGGGCGGCTACGAGCAGTACTTC. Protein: CAISESRGGYEQYF.

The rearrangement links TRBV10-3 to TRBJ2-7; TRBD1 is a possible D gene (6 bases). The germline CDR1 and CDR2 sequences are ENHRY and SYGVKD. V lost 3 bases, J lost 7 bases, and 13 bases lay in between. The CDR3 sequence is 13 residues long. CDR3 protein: CAISDQGLGEQYF. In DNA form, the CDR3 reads TGTGCCATCAGTGACCAGGGGCTGGGTGAGCAGTACTTC.

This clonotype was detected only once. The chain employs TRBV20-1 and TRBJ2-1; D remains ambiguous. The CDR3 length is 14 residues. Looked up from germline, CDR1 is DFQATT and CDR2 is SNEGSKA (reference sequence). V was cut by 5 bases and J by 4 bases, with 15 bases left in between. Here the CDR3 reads CSARVATGYNEQFF. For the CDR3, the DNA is TGCAGTGCTCGGGTGGCCACGGGTTACAATGAGCAGTTCTTC.

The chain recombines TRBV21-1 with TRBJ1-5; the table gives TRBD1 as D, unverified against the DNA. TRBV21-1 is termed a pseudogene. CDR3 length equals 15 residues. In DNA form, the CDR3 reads TGTGCCAGCAGCAACTCTGGACAGTTCAATCAGCCCCAGCATTTT. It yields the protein CASSNSGQFNQPQHF.

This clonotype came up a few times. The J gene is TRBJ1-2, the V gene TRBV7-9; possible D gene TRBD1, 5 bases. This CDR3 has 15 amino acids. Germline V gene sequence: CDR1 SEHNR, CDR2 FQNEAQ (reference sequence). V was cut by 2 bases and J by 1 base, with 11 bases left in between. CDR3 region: CASSLLGLRNYGYTF. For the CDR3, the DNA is TGTGCCAGCAGCTTACTGGGACTCCGTAACTATGGCTACACCTTC.

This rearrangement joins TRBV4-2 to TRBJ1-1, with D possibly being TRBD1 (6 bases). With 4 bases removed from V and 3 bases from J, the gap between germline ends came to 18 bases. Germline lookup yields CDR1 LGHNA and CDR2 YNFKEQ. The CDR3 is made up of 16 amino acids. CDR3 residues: CASSREINRVDTEAFF. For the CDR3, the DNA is TGTGCCAGCAGCCGCGAAATAAACAGGGTGGACACTGAAGCTTTCTTT.

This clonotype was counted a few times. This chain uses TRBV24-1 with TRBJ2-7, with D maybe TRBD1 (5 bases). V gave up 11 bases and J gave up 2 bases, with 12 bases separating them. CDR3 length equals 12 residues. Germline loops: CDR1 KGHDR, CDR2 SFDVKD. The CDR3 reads CAIRQGAYEQYF. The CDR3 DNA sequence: TGTGCCATACGACAAGGGGCCTACGAGCAGTACTTC.

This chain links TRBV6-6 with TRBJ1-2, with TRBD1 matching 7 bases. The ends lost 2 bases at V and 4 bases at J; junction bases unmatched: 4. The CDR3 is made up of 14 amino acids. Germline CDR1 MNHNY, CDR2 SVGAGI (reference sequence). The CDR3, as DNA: TGTGCCAGCAGTTACGGTGGGACAGTCTATGGCTACACCTTC. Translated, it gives CASSYGGTVYGYTF.